This TCR beta chain was found in a study of T cells in Graves' hyperthyroidism and ophthalmopathy. The count of this clonotype is one. Its cognate antigen is unknown. A read error may produce the germline difference seen at one junction end. Germline-derived CDR1 and CDR2 are SNHLY and FYNNEI. The CDR3 runs 12 residues. Study observations and caveats: Separation of ophthalmopathy from stable hyperthyroidism was achieved by a 13 V-J model.

What was amplified from RNA transcripts were TCR beta CDR3 regions. First-round RT-PCR with HTBI primers amplified the TCR CDR3 region. MiXCR was run by TCRdb on the multiplex PCR reads, yielding one entry per CDR3 protein. The table includes more than 45,000 distinct CDR3 sequences, about 49% detected once. The sequence was collected from a woman between 25 and 40 years old with Graves' ophthalmopathy. Specimen: blood. This sequence joins TRBV2 and TRBJ1-4; no reliable D call. This chain's CDR3 is CASSGVGGKLFF. The CDR3 nucleotides read TGTGCTAGCAGTGGGGTAGGTGGAAAACTGTTTTTT.